The 22 T cell receptor beta chains below come from one sample, sequenced in a study of T-cell memory formation after mild COVID-19. TCRdb redid the calling of the 5' RACE reads with MiXCR, one entry per CDR3 protein. Of 350,000 to 400,000 distinct CDR3 sequences listed, around 21% are singletons. The sequenced material came from PBMCs or a T cell subset sorted from them (not recorded which). The source of these receptors is an adult woman who had mild COVID-19 (a few samples of this study predate the infection). Cell type and time point are not known.

This rearrangement joins TRBV7-3 to TRBJ2-7, with D perhaps TRBD1 (6 bases). This CDR3 region has 15 residues. In germline, CDR1 is SGHTA, CDR2 FQGTGA. V lost 5 bases, J lost 3 bases, and 17 bases lay in between. The CDR3, as DNA: TGTGCCAGCAGCACCGACAGGTCCACCTTCTACGAGCAGTACTTC. This codes for CASSTDRSTFYEQYF.

The J gene is TRBJ2-2, the V gene TRBV6-4; perhaps TRBD1 as D (5 bases). Germline V gene data show CDR1 as MRHNA and CDR2 as SNTAGT. Trimming took off 3 bases at V and 3 bases at J, with 5 bases between the two ends. The CDR3 loop spans 13 amino acids. In nucleotides, the CDR3 is TGTGCCAGCAGTGAAGGGGACACCGGGGAGCTGTTTTTT. As protein: CASSEGDTGELFF.

This clonotype has just a few counts. The chain carries TRBV6-5 and TRBJ1-5; D perhaps matches TRBD1 (5 bases). Between the trimmed V and J ends, which lost 6 bases and 4 bases, there was a span of 16 bases. The CDR3 is made up of 15 amino acids. Germline CDR1 is MNHEY and CDR2 is SVGAGI. Here the CDR3 DNA reads TGTGCCAGCAGCCCCCTGTTGGGGCCTAATCAGCCCCAGCATTTT. Its translation is CASSPLLGPNQPQHF.

This clonotype was seen a handful of times. The CDR3 DNA reads TGTGCCAGCAGCTTAGTGGCAGCGGCAGATACGCAGTATTTT. This codes for CASSLVAAADTQYF. The chain joins TRBV7-9 to TRBJ2-3, with D perhaps TRBD2 (5 bases). The CDR3 runs to 14 residues. CDR1 and CDR2 from the germline V gene are SEHNR and FQNEAQ (reference sequence). Trimming shortened V by 1 base and J by 4 bases, and 9 bases separated the two germline ends.

This clonotype was picked up a small number of times. The J gene is TRBJ1-5, the V gene TRBV24-1; the D is unclear. The CDR3 extends over 18 amino acids. Germline V CDR1 and CDR2: KGHDR, SFDVKD. V shed 9 bases and J shed 2 bases, with 25 bases lying between them. The CDR3 bases are TGTGCCACCTACCCGGCAGAGATTGGCGAACGGGGCAATCAGCCCCAGCATTTT. Translating it yields CATYPAEIGERGNQPQHF.

The V gene is TRBV5-6, the J gene TRBJ1-1, with D unresolved. Trimming cost V 4 bases and J 4 bases, with 11 bases left between them. Germline V gene sequence: CDR1 SGHDT, CDR2 YYEEEE. The CDR3 has 13 residues. The CDR3 DNA reads TGTGCCAGCAGCCCGCTAAGAGCCACTGAAGCTTTCTTT. It specifies CASSPLRATEAFF.

This chain joins TRBV5-1 and TRBJ2-7, with TRBD1 matching 7 bases. Per the germline V gene, CDR1 is SGHRS and CDR2 is YFSETQ. This CDR3 region has 15 residues. Trimming took 3 bases from V and 3 from J; bases not matched to a gene: 9. Here the CDR3 reads CASSSTGATLYEQYF. The CDR3 DNA sequence: TGCGCCAGCAGCTCAACAGGGGCTACCCTCTACGAGCAGTACTTC.

J is TRBJ2-3 and V is TRBV5-4; 9 bases are a match to TRBD1. J lost 3 bases, V lost 5 bases, and 10 bases had no gene match. Looked up from germline, CDR1 is SGHNT and CDR2 is YYREEE (reference sequence). There are 16 residues in the CDR3. CDR3 DNA: TGTGCCAGCAGGCCTGGACAGGGGATAAAGACAGATACGCAGTATTTT. It translates to CASRPGQGIKTDTQYF.

The chain has TRBV4-3 and TRBJ2-5; 12 positions match TRBD2. CDR3 length: 16 amino acids. V lost 0 bases to trimming and J lost 3 bases; unmatched junction nucleotides: 2. Germline CDR1 is LGHNA and CDR2 is YSLEER. For the CDR3, the DNA is TGCGCCAGCAGCCAAGATTGGACTAGCGGGAAAGAGACCCAGTACTTC. Translated, it gives CASSQDWTSGKETQYF.

The chain couples TRBV5-1 to TRBJ2-7, with 10 bases fitting TRBD1. The CDR3 totals 15 residues. V was pared by 4 bases and J by 4 bases, with 8 bases of the junction left unmatched. Germline V gene lookup returns CDR1 SGHRS and CDR2 YFSETQ. CDR3 loop: CASSEPGQGWYEQYF. CDR3 bases: TGCGCCAGCAGCGAACCGGGACAGGGGTGGTACGAGCAGTACTTC. The whole variable domain, filled in from reference TRBV5-1 and TRBJ2-7, reads KAGVTQTPRYLIKTRGQQVTLSCSPISGHRSVSWYQQTPGQGLQFLFEYFSETQRNKGNFPGRFSGRQFSNSRSEMNVSTLELGDSALYLCASSEPGQGWYEQYFGPGTRLTVT.

This clonotype came up a few times. The chain uses TRBV15 and TRBJ1-1; D call uncertain. From germline, CDR1 is LNHNV and CDR2 YYDKDF (reference sequence). The CDR3 is 17 residues long. The ends were cut back, 1 base at V and 4 bases at J, with 19 bases in the middle. CDR3 coding DNA: TGTGCCACCAGCAGAGTTGTTGGGATCGGGTGGGGCACTGAAGCTTTCTTT. The encoded protein is CATSRVVGIGWGTEAFF.

Written as DNA, the CDR3 is TGCAGTGCTAGTACTCCAGAAGTCCACACTGAAGCTTTCTTT. It encodes CSASTPEVHTEAFF. This rearrangement joins TRBV20-1 to TRBJ1-1, with no clear D. The CDR3 runs 14 residues. Between the trimmed V and J ends, which lost 3 bases and 3 bases, there was a span of 14 bases. Germline V gene lookup returns CDR1 DFQATT and CDR2 SNEGSKA (reference sequence).

In this sample, this clonotype turned up a few times. The rearrangement uses TRBV7-9 and TRBJ2-7; 9 bases match TRBD1. The CDR3 is 14 residues long. The V and J ends lost 6 bases and 3 bases, in that order; junction bases with no gene match: 6. CDR1 and CDR2 (germline): SEHNR, FQNEAQ (reference sequence). In nucleotides, the CDR3 is TGTGCCAGCAGGACAAGGGACAGGGACTACGAGCAGTACTTC. Amino acids: CASRTRDRDYEQYF.

The rearrangement uses TRBV4-1 and TRBJ2-7; tentative D call: TRBD2 (6 bases). The V gene's germline CDR1 is MGHRA and CDR2 YSYEKL. Trimming pared 0 bases from V and 5 bases from J, leaving 14 bases between. The CDR3 consists of 15 residues. The CDR3 sequence: CASSQDSKAGNEQYF. DNA of the CDR3: TGCGCCAGCAGCCAAGATTCAAAGGCGGGGAACGAGCAGTACTTC.

In its sample, this clonotype was seen a few times. The chain recombines TRBV9 with TRBJ1-1, with a possible D match to TRBD1 (5 bases). The CDR3 loop spans 14 amino acids. Germline V gives CDR1 SGDLS, CDR2 YYNGEE. V was cut by 1 base and J by 4 bases, with 11 bases left in between. The CDR3 protein is CASSVHQGSTEAFF. CDR3 coding DNA: TGTGCCAGCAGCGTACACCAGGGAAGCACTGAAGCTTTCTTT.

This clonotype was recorded at least ten times. This chain connects TRBV29-1 to TRBJ1-2, with D possibly TRBD1 on 5 matching bases. The V and J ends lost 2 bases and 2 bases respectively, with 6 bases between them. The CDR3 runs to 12 residues. From germline, CDR1 is SQVTM and CDR2 ANQGSEA. CDR3 sequence (DNA): TGCAGCGTTGAATGGGGGAACTATGGCTACACCTTC. Amino acids: CSVEWGNYGYTF.

This clonotype was counted a few times. J is TRBJ1-1 and V is TRBV4-3; D is unclear. The CDR3 covers 13 residues. The germline CDR1 and CDR2 sequences are LGHNA and YSLEER. V lost 1 base and J 1 base, leaving 4 bases between the germline ends. The CDR3 protein is CASSQVTNTEAFF. The CDR3 nucleotides read TGCGCCAGCAGCCAAGTTACGAACACTGAAGCTTTCTTT.

Here the CDR3 reads CAIREGTGAHLSSYNEQFF. The CDR3 DNA follows: TGTGCCATCAGGGAAGGGACAGGGGCGCATCTAAGCTCCTACAATGAGCAGTTCTTC. This rearrangement joins TRBV10-3 to TRBJ2-1, with 10 bases fitting TRBD1. CDR1 and CDR2 (germline): ENHRY, SYGVKD. The CDR3 runs 19 residues. J lost 0 bases, V lost 6 bases, and 14 bases had no gene match.

The chain links TRBV13 to TRBJ1-2; possibly TRBD1 for D (5 bases). The germline CDR1 and CDR2 sequences are PRHDT and FYEKMQ (reference sequence). The CDR3 consists of 15 residues. The V end lost 0 bases, the J end lost 0 bases, and 8 bases lay between the germline ends. The CDR3 DNA is TGTGCCAGCAGCTTAGGTCCAGGGACTAACTATGGCTACACCTTC. This encodes CASSLGPGTNYGYTF. The variable domain in full, with the rest retrieved from reference TRBV13 and TRBJ1-2, is AAGVIQSPRHLIKEKRETATLKCYPIPRHDTVYWYQQGPGQDPQFLISFYEKMQSDKGSIPDRFSAQQFSDYHSELNMSSLELGDSALYFCASSLGPGTNYGYTFGSGTRLTVV.

This clonotype has more than one count but fewer than ten. CDR3 coding DNA: TGCAGTGCTAGAGCGAATTGGGGGGGCCGCCAGTACTTC. As protein: CSARANWGGRQYF. The chain joins TRBV20-1 to TRBJ2-5, with D perhaps matching TRBD2 (7 bases). This CDR3 region has 13 residues. The V gene's germline CDR1 is DFQATT and CDR2 SNEGSKA (reference sequence). Trimming left V 1 base short and J 10 bases short, with 16 bases between.

V is TRBV12-3 or TRBV12-4 and J is TRBJ2-7; TRBD1 aligns across 7 bases. V was pared by 7 bases and J by 0 bases, with 6 bases of the junction left unmatched. This CDR3 is 14 amino acids long. The CDR3 region is CASTLTGSSYEQYF. The CDR3 DNA reads TGTGCCAGCACCCTGACAGGGAGCTCCTACGAGCAGTACTTC.

The chain recombines TRBV7-8 with TRBJ2-3, with no clear D. The V and J ends lost 7 bases and 1 base respectively, with 15 bases between them. The V gene's germline CDR1 is SGHVS and CDR2 FQNEAQ. This CDR3 has 15 residues. In DNA, the CDR3 is TGTGCCAGCACCACCACCGTCGTGGGCACAGATACGCAGTATTTT. Residues: CASTTTVVGTDTQYF. The complete variable domain, with remaining parts taken from reference TRBV7-8 and TRBJ2-3, reads GAGVSQSPRYKVAKRGQDVALRCDPISGHVSLFWYQQALGQGPEFLTYFQNEAQLDKSGLPSDRFFAERPEGSVSTLKIQRTQQEDSAVYLCASTTTVVGTDTQYFGPGTRLTVL.